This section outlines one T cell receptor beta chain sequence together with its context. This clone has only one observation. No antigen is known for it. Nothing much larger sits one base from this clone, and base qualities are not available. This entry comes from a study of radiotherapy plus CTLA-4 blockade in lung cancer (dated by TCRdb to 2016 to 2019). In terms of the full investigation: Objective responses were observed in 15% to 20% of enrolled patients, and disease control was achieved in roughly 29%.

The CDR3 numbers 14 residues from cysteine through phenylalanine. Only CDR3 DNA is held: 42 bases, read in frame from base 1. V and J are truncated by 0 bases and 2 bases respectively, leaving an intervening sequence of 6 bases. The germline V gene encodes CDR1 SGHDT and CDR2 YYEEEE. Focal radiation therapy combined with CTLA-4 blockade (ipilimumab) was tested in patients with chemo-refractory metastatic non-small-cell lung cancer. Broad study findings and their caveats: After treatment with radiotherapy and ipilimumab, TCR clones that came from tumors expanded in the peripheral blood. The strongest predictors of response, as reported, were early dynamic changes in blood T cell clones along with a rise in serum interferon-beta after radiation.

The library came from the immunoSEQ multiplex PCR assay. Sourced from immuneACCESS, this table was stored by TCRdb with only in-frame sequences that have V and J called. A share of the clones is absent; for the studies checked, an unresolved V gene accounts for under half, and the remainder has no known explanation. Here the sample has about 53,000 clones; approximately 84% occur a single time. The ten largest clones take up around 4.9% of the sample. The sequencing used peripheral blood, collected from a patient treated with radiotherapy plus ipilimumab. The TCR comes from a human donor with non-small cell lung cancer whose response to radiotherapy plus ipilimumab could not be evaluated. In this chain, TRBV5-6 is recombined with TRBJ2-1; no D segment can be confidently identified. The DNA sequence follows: TGTGCCAGCAGCTTGGTAGTAGCCTACAATGAGCAGTTCTTC. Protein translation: CASSLVVAYNEQFF. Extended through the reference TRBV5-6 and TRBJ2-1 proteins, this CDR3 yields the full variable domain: DAGVTQSPTHLIKTRGQQVTLRCSPKSGHDTVSWYQQALGQGPQFIFQYYEEEERQRGNFPDRFSGHQFPNYSSELNVNALLLGDSALYLCASSLVVAYNEQFFGPGTRLTVL.